This T cell receptor beta chain comes out of a study of early T cells in non-severe SARS-CoV-2 infection (dated by TCRdb to about 2021). Background for the entire study: Because TCR sequencing relied on bulk RNA taken from unsorted whole blood, pairing of alpha and beta chains was not possible.

Comment on this clonotype: Its cognate antigen has yet to be identified. No qualities accompany the bases; no much larger clone lies one base away.

Set within a cohort of healthcare workers in London, UK, this nested case-control study involved weekly PCR testing of nasopharyngeal swabs along with blood sampling. Healthcare workers were recruited during the week of the UK lockdown, between 23 and 31 March 2020, and followed weekly for up to roughly 15 weeks. Library preparation was by 5' RACE. These reads were obtained on a NextSeq 500. In the TCR library protocol, unique molecular identifiers were attached to individual cDNA molecules to correct for PCR bias and sequencing error. Both TCR alpha and beta chains were sequenced, and tight co-correlation was observed between alpha and beta sequence abundances in each sample. The study's processing was this. V gene, J gene and CDR3 annotation of TCR sequences was performed with Decombinator V4. Expanded TCRs were defined as changing significantly between any two time points under a Poisson model with p below 0.0001. TCR abundances were normalised to the total number of TCRs sequenced in each sample and reported as counts per million. TRAV1-2 paired with TRAJ12, TRAJ20 or TRAJ33 defined MAIT TCRs, while TRAV10 paired with TRAJ18 defined iNKT TCRs. A search of VDJdb, accessed on 1 November 2021, was run for TCRs annotated to CMV, EBV and SARS-CoV-2, with TCRs annotated for multiple antigens excluded. Through fastp at Q25 and MiXCR, TCRdb rebuilt clones from the public reads, retaining in-frame beta chains. One record per CDR3 amino acid sequence lists the most common genes and DNA. These V and J calls are TCRdb output, not the study's own analysis. Counted in this sample were roughly 63,000 distinct CDR3 sequences; under 15% of them appeared once. The ten largest clones add up to around 5.1% of the sample.

Summary of the overall study and its limitations: VDJdb matching was skewed toward anti-spike CD8 responses, so virus-specific expansions were likely underestimated and private and CD4 specificities were missed.

Trimmed from V: 4 bases; trimmed from J: 4 bases; junction bases lacking a gene match: 9. Looking up the germline V gene (reference sequence) yields CDR1 LGHDT and CDR2 YNNKEL. The CDR3 starts with the cysteine, ends with the phenylalanine, and has 15 residues. Only CDR3 DNA remains: 45 bases, in frame from the first base. The chain is made from TRBV3-1 and TRBJ1-1, with TRBD1 identical over 7 junction bases. The source is an adult who was a healthcare worker with PCR-confirmed SARS-CoV-2 infection or an uninfected control (not recorded which). Sequencing was carried out using whole blood. CDR3 region: CASSPTGATPTEAFF. The DNA sequence follows: TGTGCCAGCAGCCCTACAGGGGCCACCCCCACTGAAGCTTTCTTT.